The present TCR beta chain was sequenced within a study of spatial heterogeneity in lung cancer. Study-level information: A strong correlation was found between TCR transcript counts in tumor regions and a T cell module score derived from matched bulk RNA-seq.

Each CDR3 protein is one row after TCRdb ran MiXCR on the 5' RACE reads. Of roughly 16,000 distinct CDR3 sequences listed, roughly 6% are singletons. Study-wide results and limits: Counts that tracked tumor mutation counts were those of expanded intratumoral alpha and beta TCRs.

Trimming pared 4 bases from V and 4 bases from J, leaving 14 bases between. This CDR3 contains 15 residues. As to time point: sample taken at primary tumor resection. The donors were 72 patients with non-small cell lung cancer that was early-stage and untreated. There are many counts of this clonotype. Its specificity is not known. This beta chain is a stray read from a library made for alpha chains; its abundance is not meaningful. The chain employs TRBV12-3 or TRBV12-4 and TRBJ1-3, with D tentatively TRBD1 (5 bases). The source was lung tumor tissue, collected at surgery. The clonotype originates from a male donor with early-stage non-small cell lung cancer. The CDR3 bases are TGTGCCAGCAGTTCGAATGGGGCGGCCGGAAACACCATATATTTT. Protein: CASSSNGAAGNTIYF.